The subject of this entry is one TCR beta chain. The clone's antigen remains unknown. No base-level quality is on record; no much larger clone is a single base apart. Germline trimming: 2 bases from V, 9 bases from J; junction bases outside gene matches: 18. The CDR3 measures 19 amino acids from cysteine to phenylalanine. This entry keeps only the CDR3 DNA: 57 bases, framed from base 1. CDR1 SNHLY and CDR2 FYNNEI were looked up in the germline V gene. This sample was taken from a study of somatic mutations in cytotoxic T cells in rheumatoid arthritis (dated by TCRdb to about 2017). About the full investigation: Peripheral blood (approximately 32 ml EDTA) was collected from patients immediately after diagnosis and before any treatment began. A total of 55 to 75 rheumatoid arthritis patients and about 20 healthy controls underwent TCRB deep sequencing. A FACSAria II or Sony SH800 was used to flow-sort some V beta antibody-stained T-cell populations at nearly 100% purity, and TCRB sequencing was also done on sorted V beta1+ cells. In newly diagnosed rheumatoid arthritis without treatment, the study examined if expanded CD8+ T-cell clones harbor somatic mutations, relying on TCRB deep sequencing to characterize clonality. Median age was essentially the same in the patient group and the control group. General findings and caveats noted by the study authors: The finding that TRBV07 was slightly underrepresented in patients was left unadjusted for multiple comparisons. The antigen targets of the expanded CD8+ clones were unknown, and absence from virus-specific databases did not rule out viral specificity. An increase of CD8+ clonality with age was seen in patients (Spearman r ≈ 0.49) but not in healthy controls. Rheumatoid arthritis patients and age-matched healthy controls did not significantly differ in CD8+ T-cell clonality. The largest CD8+ clone made up more than 20% of CD8+ cells in about an eighth of the 65 patients, and blood and synovial fluid shared several identical CD8+ TCRB sequences.

Flow cytometry confirmed the purity of CD4+ and CD8+ cells that had been isolated by positive magnetic bead selection on an AutoMACS. Clonal expansions were first screened by flow cytometry with a TCR V beta antibody panel, then characterized by TCRB deep sequencing of sorted CD8+ fractions. Isolation of peripheral blood mononuclear cells was done through Ficoll-Paque PLUS density gradient separation. Using Nucleospin Tissue or Tissue XS kits, DNA was extracted from CD4-enriched, CD8-enriched or PBMC samples, with quantification by a Qubit 2.0 fluorometer. Sequencing of TCRB CDR3 was done on genomic DNA with the immunoSEQ assay. Per the authors' processing: When patient CD8+ clones exceeding 1% were checked against published virus-specific TCRB sequences, only a few matched. Only productive TCRB rearrangements were included in the analyses. Clonality was expressed as a Shannon entropy-based productive clonality index, with each clone defined by a unique TCRB CDR3 sequence. Repertoire overlap between two samples was calculated from the template counts of each clone relative to total templates per sample. Flow cytometry-measured V-gene usage correlated with V-gene usage from TCRB sequencing, with a Spearman r of 0.61. TCRdb took over this immuneACCESS table, retaining in-frame rearrangements with V and J assigned. Such tables are incomplete; in checked studies, under half of the missing clones stem from an unresolved V gene, and the remainder is unexplained. V and J calls and clone size are copied from that table; D and trimming were computed from the DNA. Here the sample has about 20,000 clones; roughly 85% occur a single time. Jointly, the top ten make up under 9% of the sample.

Input material: CD8+ T cells sorted from blood. The sequence derives from a woman in her thirties or forties with rheumatoid arthritis. This chain is built from TRBV2 and TRBJ2-1, with TRBD2 identical over 11 junction bases. The sequenced DNA: TGTGCCAGCAGTGAATGGGAACGGGGGGTAGCGGGAGGGCCTGGTGAGCAGTTCTTC. It codes for CASSEWERGVAGGPGEQFF.